These 8 T cell receptor beta chains originate from one sample sequenced in a study of T cell responses to AZD1222 COVID-19 vaccine. Method: immunoSEQ multiplex PCR; TCRdb's copy keeps in-frame clones and lacks some. The sample comprises 25,000 to 30,000 clones, about 93% of which are singletons, and over 8% rests with the top ten. The source material was peripheral blood, sampled on day 0 of AZD1222 vaccination. These receptors originate from an adult in good health.

V usage is TRBV7-2 and J usage is TRBJ2-7, with 9 bases that match TRBD1. CDR3 length: 15 amino acids. Germline V gives CDR1 SGHTA, CDR2 FQGNSA. V shed 5 bases, J shed 4 bases, and the junction held 9 bases outside the gene matches. CDR3 sequence (DNA): TGTGCCAGCAGCCTCGACAGGGGGTTCCGTTACGAGCAGTACTTC. Protein product: CASSLDRGFRYEQYF.

The rearrangement joins TRBV19 to TRBJ1-1; no clear D. The V end was cut by 0 bases, the J end by 6 bases, with 11 bases between. CDR1 and CDR2 from the germline V gene are LNHDA and SQIVND (reference sequence). This CDR3 spans 14 amino acids. DNA for the CDR3: TGTGCCAGTAGTATAGATCTCACGAGACCTGAAGCTTTCTTT. It translates to CASSIDLTRPEAFF.

This chain connects TRBV5-1 to TRBJ1-5; 8 bases match TRBD1. Germline V lookup: CDR1 SGHRS, CDR2 YFSETQ. Unmatched junction bases numbered 4, after V lost 4 bases and J lost 4 bases. The CDR3 runs 14 residues. CDR3 DNA: TGCGCCAGCAGCCGCACAGGGGGGAATCAGCCCCAGCATTTT. Translated, it gives CASSRTGGNQPQHF.

The chain employs TRBV11-2 and TRBJ2-7, with 8 positions matching TRBD2. The junction had 9 bases not matched to a gene; V was cut back by 4 bases and J by 4 bases. This CDR3 comprises 15 residues. Germline V gene lookup returns CDR1 SGHAT and CDR2 FQNNGV. The CDR3, as DNA: TGTGCCAGCAGCTCCAGCGGGAGCGCTCCGTACGAGCAGTACTTC. Its protein product is CASSSSGSAPYEQYF.

The chain combines TRBV27 with TRBJ1-1; no definite D call. This CDR3 comprises 15 residues. V lost 0 bases and J 2 bases, leaving 10 bases between the germline ends. Germline CDR1 and CDR2: MNHEY and SMNVEV (reference sequence). The CDR3 nucleotides read TGTGCCAGCAGTTTATCGGTTCAGGCTAACACTGAAGCTTTCTTT. Amino acid sequence: CASSLSVQANTEAFF.

The chain recombines TRBV28 with TRBJ1-5; D uncertain. The CDR3 consists of 16 residues. V gave up 4 bases and J gave up 2 bases, with 15 bases separating them. Germline lookup yields CDR1 MDHEN and CDR2 SYDVKM. The chain's CDR3 is CASSSTGPGGNQPQHF. CDR3 bases: TGTGCCAGCAGTTCCACCGGTCCTGGGGGCAATCAGCCCCAGCATTTT.

The count of this clone is one. The chain employs TRBV19 and TRBJ2-7; 7 positions match TRBD2. Germline CDR1 LNHDA, CDR2 SQIVND (reference sequence). With 4 bases clipped from V and 4 bases from J, the junction kept 7 bases outside the gene matches. This CDR3 region has 14 residues. The CDR3 DNA reads as TGTGCCAGTAGTACATTAGCGGGTGCATACGAGCAGTACTTC. Protein: CASSTLAGAYEQYF.

The rearrangement links TRBV14 to TRBJ2-2, with 12 nucleotides matching TRBD2. Per germline, CDR1 SGHDN and CDR2 FVKESK. The CDR3 loop spans 16 amino acids. V lost 3 bases and J lost 4; bases outside the gene matches: 3. The CDR3 sequence: CASSQPTSGSTGELFF. The CDR3 DNA is TGTGCCAGCAGCCAGCCGACTAGCGGGAGCACCGGGGAGCTGTTTTTT.